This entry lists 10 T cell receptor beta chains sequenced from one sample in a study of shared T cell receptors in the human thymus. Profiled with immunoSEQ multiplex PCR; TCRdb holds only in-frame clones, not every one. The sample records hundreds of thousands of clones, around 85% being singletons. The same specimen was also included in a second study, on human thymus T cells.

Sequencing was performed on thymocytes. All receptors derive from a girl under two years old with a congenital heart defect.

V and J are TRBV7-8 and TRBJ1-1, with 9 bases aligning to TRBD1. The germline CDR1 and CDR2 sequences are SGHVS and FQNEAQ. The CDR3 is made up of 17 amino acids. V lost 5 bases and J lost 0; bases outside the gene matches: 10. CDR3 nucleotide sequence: TGTGCCAGCAGCCCAAGGCCCGGGACAGGGATGAACACTGAAGCTTTCTTT. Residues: CASSPRPGTGMNTEAFF.

The CDR3 sequence: CASSGGTSGDHTYEQYF. The CDR3 DNA reads as TGCGCCAGCAGTGGCGGGACTAGCGGGGACCATACCTACGAGCAGTACTTC. This sequence joins TRBV10-1 and TRBJ2-7, with 13 positions matching TRBD2. The CDR3 is 17 amino acids. J gave up 2 bases and V 4 bases, and 8 bases lay outside the gene matches. The germline gives CDR1 WNHNN, CDR2 SYGVQD (reference sequence).

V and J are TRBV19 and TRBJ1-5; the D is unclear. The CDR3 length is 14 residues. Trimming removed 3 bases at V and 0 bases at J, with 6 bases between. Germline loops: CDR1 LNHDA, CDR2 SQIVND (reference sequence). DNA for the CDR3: TGTGCCAGTAGTATTAAATATAGCAATCAGCCCCAGCATTTT. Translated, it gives CASSIKYSNQPQHF. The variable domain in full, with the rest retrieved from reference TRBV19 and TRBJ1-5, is DGGITQSPKYLFRKEGQNVTLSCEQNLNHDAMYWYRQDPGQGLRLIYYSQIVNDFQKGDIAEGYSVSREKKESFPLTVTSAQKNPTAFYLCASSIKYSNQPQHFGDGTRLSIL.

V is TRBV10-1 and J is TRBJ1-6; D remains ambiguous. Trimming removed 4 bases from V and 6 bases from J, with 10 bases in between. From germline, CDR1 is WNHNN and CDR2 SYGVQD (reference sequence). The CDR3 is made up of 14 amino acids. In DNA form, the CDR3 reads TGCGCCAGCAGTGCTGCAGCGATTAATTCACCCCTCCACTTT. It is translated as CASSAAAINSPLHF.

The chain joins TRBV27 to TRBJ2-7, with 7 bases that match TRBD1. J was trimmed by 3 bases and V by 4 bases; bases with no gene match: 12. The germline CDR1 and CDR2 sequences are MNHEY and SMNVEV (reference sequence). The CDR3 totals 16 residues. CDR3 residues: CASSYRPGQIFYEQYF. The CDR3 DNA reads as TGTGCCAGCAGTTACCGCCCGGGACAGATTTTCTACGAGCAGTACTTC.

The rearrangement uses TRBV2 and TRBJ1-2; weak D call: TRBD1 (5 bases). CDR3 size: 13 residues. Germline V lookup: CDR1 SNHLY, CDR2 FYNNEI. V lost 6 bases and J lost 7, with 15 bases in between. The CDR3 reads CASSAGGRGGYTF. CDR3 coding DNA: TGTGCCAGCAGCGCCGGGGGAAGGGGTGGCTACACCTTC.

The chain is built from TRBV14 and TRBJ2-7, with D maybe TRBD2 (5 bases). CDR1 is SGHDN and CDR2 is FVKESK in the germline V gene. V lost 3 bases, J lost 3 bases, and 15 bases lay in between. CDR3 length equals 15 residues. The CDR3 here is CASSHSRGNSYEQYF. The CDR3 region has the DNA TGTGCCAGCAGCCATAGTCGAGGGAATAGCTACGAGCAGTACTTC.

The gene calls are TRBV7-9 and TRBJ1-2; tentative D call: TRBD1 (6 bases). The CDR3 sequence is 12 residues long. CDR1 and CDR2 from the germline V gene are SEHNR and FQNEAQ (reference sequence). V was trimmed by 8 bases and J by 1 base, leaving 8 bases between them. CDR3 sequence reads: CASGTLNYGYTF. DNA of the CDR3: TGTGCCAGCGGGACACTTAACTATGGCTACACCTTC.

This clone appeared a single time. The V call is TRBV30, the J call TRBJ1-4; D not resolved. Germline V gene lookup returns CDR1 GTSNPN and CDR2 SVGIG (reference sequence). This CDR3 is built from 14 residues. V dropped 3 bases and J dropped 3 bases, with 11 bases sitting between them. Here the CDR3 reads CAWSRHRSNEKLFF. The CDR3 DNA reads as TGTGCCTGGAGCCGACATCGGTCTAATGAAAAACTGTTTTTT.

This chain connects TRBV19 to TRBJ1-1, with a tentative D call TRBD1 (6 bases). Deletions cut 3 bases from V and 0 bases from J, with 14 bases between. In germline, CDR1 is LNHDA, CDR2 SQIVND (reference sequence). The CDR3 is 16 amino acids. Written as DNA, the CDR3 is TGTGCCAGTAGTATGGGTGGGAGGGGGATGAACACTGAAGCTTTCTTT. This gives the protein CASSMGGRGMNTEAFF.